The 16 T cell receptor beta chains reported below all come from one sample, sequenced in a study of T cell responses to AZD1222 COVID-19 vaccine. Some clones are missing from TCRdb's copy, which holds only in-frame ones; the method was immunoSEQ multiplex PCR. This table holds roughly 45,000 clones, around four fifths found once. The specimen was peripheral blood, collected 28 days after the second AZD1222 dose. Receptor source: an adult who received the AZD1222 COVID-19 vaccine.

This chain joins TRBV4-1 and TRBJ1-1; D not resolved. V was pared by 1 base and J by 2 bases, with 17 bases between. Germline V gene data show CDR1 as MGHRA and CDR2 as YSYEKL. The CDR3 is 17 amino acids. CDR3 protein: CASSQGSLGSFNTEAFF. The CDR3 nucleotides read TGCGCCAGCAGCCAAGGATCTTTGGGCAGCTTTAACACTGAAGCTTTCTTT.

CDR3 sequence: CASSISHTDTQYF. In DNA, the CDR3 is TGTGCCAGTAGCATAAGCCACACAGATACGCAGTATTTT. V usage is TRBV19 and J usage is TRBJ2-3; D gene uncertain. The CDR3 contains 13 residues. V lost 6 bases, J lost 2 bases, and 9 bases lay in between. Germline lookup yields CDR1 LNHDA and CDR2 SQIVND (reference sequence).

This chain uses TRBV3-1 (or the pseudogene TRBV3-2) with TRBJ2-3, with 8 positions matching TRBD2. Germline V lookup: CDR1 LGHDT, CDR2 YNNKEL (reference sequence). Trimming at V came to 7 bases and at J to 1 base, leaving 7 bases not matched to a gene. The CDR3 totals 15 residues. The DNA for the CDR3 is TGTGCCAGCACTATACTAGCGGCTGGCACAGATACGCAGTATTTT. Translated: CASTILAAGTDTQYF.

This clone was observed a single time. The chain links TRBV29-1 to TRBJ1-1, with D maybe TRBD1 (6 bases). The germline V and J ends were trimmed by 4 bases and 11 bases, with 14 bases remaining between them. The CDR3 is made up of 11 amino acids. Germline values: CDR1 SQVTM, CDR2 ANQGSEA. The CDR3 coding sequence is TGCAGCGTTGGTAGGGGGTACGAGGCTTTCTTT. It yields the protein CSVGRGYEAFF.

The chain uses TRBV11-2 and TRBJ1-6, with D tentatively TRBD1 (6 bases). This CDR3 has 15 residues. In germline, CDR1 is SGHAT, CDR2 FQNNGV. The V end lost 2 bases, the J end lost 7 bases, and 12 bases lay between the germline ends. The CDR3 nucleotides read TGTGCCAGCAGCTTATCGGACAGTAAAAATTCACCCCTCCACTTT. Translation gives CASSLSDSKNSPLHF. Together with reference TRBV11-2 and TRBJ1-6, the CDR3 gives the full variable domain: EAGVAQSPRYKIIEKRQSVAFWCNPISGHATLYWYQQILGQGPKLLIQFQNNGVVDDSQLPKDRFSAERLKGVDSTLKIQPAKLEDSAVYLCASSLSDSKNSPLHFGNGTRLTVT.

The chain recombines TRBV4-2 with TRBJ2-2, with a weak D call TRBD1 (6 bases). The CDR3 has 15 amino acids. Germline V gives CDR1 LGHNA, CDR2 YNFKEQ. Trimming took off 4 bases at V and 4 bases at J, with 13 bases between the two ends. CDR3 coding DNA: TGTGCCAGCAGCCTCACCGGACAGATCACCGGGGAGCTGTTTTTT. The encoded protein is CASSLTGQITGELFF.

The CDR3 DNA follows: TGCGCCAGCAGCCGTCAAGGGACAGCCTACGAGCAGTACTTC. It translates to CASSRQGTAYEQYF. V is TRBV5-1 and J is TRBJ2-7, with 7 bases identical to TRBD1. The junction had 6 bases not matched to a gene; V was cut back by 4 bases and J by 2 bases. This CDR3 contains 14 residues. Per the germline V gene, CDR1 is SGHRS and CDR2 is YFSETQ.

The V call is TRBV9, the J call TRBJ2-5; 8 bases map to TRBD2. Germline V gives CDR1 SGDLS, CDR2 YYNGEE. The V segment lost 0 bases and the J segment 9 bases; nucleotides outside the gene matches: 10. The CDR3 spans 15 residues. The CDR3 nucleotides read TGTGCCAGCAGCGTAGAAATAGCGGGGCGCTGGGCCCAGTACTTC. Protein sequence: CASSVEIAGRWAQYF.

V is TRBV5-1 and J is TRBJ2-5, with D possibly being TRBD1 (7 bases). The V end was cut by 4 bases, the J end by 2 bases, with 9 bases between. The CDR3 is 13 residues long. From germline, CDR1 is SGHRS and CDR2 YFSETQ. Here the CDR3 DNA reads TGCGCCAGCAGCCAGGGGGGTCAAGAGACCCAGTACTTC. Amino acids: CASSQGGQETQYF.

This CDR3 is CASSEARRGTANFGQPQHF. CDR3 nucleotide sequence: TGTGCCAGCAGTGAAGCCCGTCGTGGGACAGCTAATTTCGGTCAGCCCCAGCATTTT. This chain uses TRBV6-1 with TRBJ1-5; TRBD1 matches 7 bases. CDR3 length: 19 residues. CDR1 is MNHNS and CDR2 is SASEGT in the germline V gene. V trimming: 0 bases; J trimming: 6 bases; junction bases outside the gene matches: 17.

The chain joins TRBV4-1 to TRBJ2-5, with 8 positions matching TRBD2. The CDR3 extends over 16 amino acids. Unmatched junction bases numbered 9, after V lost 1 base and J lost 5 bases. Germline V gene sequence: CDR1 MGHRA, CDR2 YSYEKL. The CDR3: CASSQGAGALQETQYF. The CDR3 coding sequence is TGCGCCAGCAGCCAAGGAGCGGGGGCCCTCCAGGAGACCCAGTACTTC.

V is TRBV27 and J is TRBJ2-7; possibly TRBD2 for D (7 bases). CDR3 length: 19 amino acids. CDR1 is MNHEY, CDR2 SMNVEV, per germline (reference sequence). V lost 7 bases and J lost 6, with 34 bases in between. CDR3 loop: CASTPAGFSGGDNFSEQYF. The CDR3 DNA sequence: TGTGCCAGCACCCCGGCTGGGTTTAGTGGGGGGGACAACTTTAGCGAGCAGTACTTC.

The chain joins TRBV25-1 to TRBJ2-2; D is unresolved. The germline gives CDR1 MGHDK, CDR2 SYGVNS. Trimming took off 6 bases at V and 5 bases at J, with 7 bases between the two ends. The CDR3 extends over 12 amino acids. CDR3 in DNA: TGTGCCAGCAGGCGAGGAACCGGGGAGCTGTTTTTT. Translating it yields CASRRGTGELFF.

CDR3 protein: CAISEAGTKGGYTF. Here the CDR3 DNA reads TGTGCCATCAGTGAGGCTGGAACCAAGGGTGGCTACACCTTC. The rearrangement joins TRBV10-3 to TRBJ1-2; no reliable D call. The V gene's germline CDR1 is ENHRY and CDR2 SYGVKD. The CDR3 is 14 amino acids. Trimming stripped 2 bases from V and 7 bases from J, with 14 bases between.

The chain recombines TRBV9 with TRBJ1-2; tentatively, D is TRBD1 (5 bases). The CDR3 length is 13 residues. Trimming pared 0 bases from V and 7 bases from J, leaving 10 bases between. Germline V gene data show CDR1 as SGDLS and CDR2 as YYNGEE. DNA of the CDR3: TGTGCCAGCAGCGTAGCAATGAGGGGTGGCTACACCTTC. Translated: CASSVAMRGGYTF.

The J gene is TRBJ1-5, the V gene TRBV5-6, with a weak D call TRBD1 (5 bases). Germline CDR1 reads SGHDT; CDR2 reads YYEEEE. V was pared by 1 base and J by 0 bases, with 20 bases between. CDR3 length: 19 amino acids. CDR3 nucleotides: TGTGCCAGCAGCTTGACAATGTTCCCAGGGAGCTATAGCAATCAGCCCCAGCATTTT. Amino acid sequence: CASSLTMFPGSYSNQPQHF.